Presented here are 17 T cell receptor beta chains from one specimen sequenced in a study of shared clonotypes between healthy human individuals. Method: immunoSEQ multiplex PCR; TCRdb's copy keeps in-frame clones and lacks some. The profile shows fewer than 500,000 clones, roughly 79% of them singletons. What was sequenced was PBMCs. Receptors originate from a woman aged 40 to 49 in good health. Some clones in this sample may be carry-over from other donors' samples.

The chain combines TRBV7-2 with TRBJ2-7; the D gene is possibly TRBD2 (6 bases). The CDR3 is 15 amino acids. Germline CDR1 is SGHTA and CDR2 is FQGNSA. Trimming stripped 5 bases from V and 0 bases from J, with 14 bases between. Written as DNA, the CDR3 is TGTGCCAGCAGCCGCGGGACTTCACACTCCTACGAGCAGTACTTC. Translating it yields CASSRGTSHSYEQYF.

J is TRBJ1-2 and V is TRBV27; D remains ambiguous. CDR3 length: 13 residues. The V end lost 6 bases, the J end lost 3 bases, and 11 bases lay between the germline ends. CDR1 is MNHEY, CDR2 SMNVEV, per germline (reference sequence). CDR3 sequence (DNA): TGTGCCAGCAGGGGAGATAGATACTATGGCTACACCTTC. This gives the protein CASRGDRYYGYTF.

The chain combines TRBV29-1 with TRBJ2-1, with D maybe TRBD2 (5 bases). V dropped 4 bases and J dropped 6 bases, with 16 bases sitting between them. In germline, CDR1 is SQVTM, CDR2 ANQGSEA. The CDR3 totals 14 residues. The CDR3 is CSVVVGDRGNEQFF. The CDR3 DNA is TGCAGCGTTGTGGTGGGAGATCGTGGCAATGAGCAGTTCTTC.

This chain joins TRBV30 and TRBJ1-6, with no clear D. The CDR3 extends over 15 amino acids. Looked up from germline, CDR1 is GTSNPN and CDR2 is SVGIG (reference sequence). Deletions cut 3 bases from V and 5 bases from J, with 14 bases between. CDR3: CAWRGLNSDNSPLHF. As DNA, the CDR3 is TGTGCCTGGAGGGGCTTGAACAGCGATAATTCACCCCTCCACTTT.

This clone was detected ten times or more. This chain connects TRBV10-2 to TRBJ2-3; TRBD1 might be the D (6 bases). Per germline, CDR1 WSHSY and CDR2 SAAADI. Trimming cost V 0 bases and J 8 bases, with 21 bases left between them. The length of the CDR3 is 17 residues. The CDR3 coding sequence is TGCGCCAGCAGTGAGTCGGGGGCCGGCCGGTTTGTGGGTACGCAGTATTTT. It yields the protein CASSESGAGRFVGTQYF.

The genes are TRBV7-8 and TRBJ1-5, with D uncertain. This CDR3 spans 16 amino acids. V lost 3 bases and J 4 bases, leaving 16 bases between the germline ends. The germline V gene encodes CDR1 SGHVS and CDR2 FQNEAQ. CDR3 sequence: CASSFGSNPFNQPQHF. CDR3 nucleotides: TGTGCCAGCAGCTTTGGGTCGAATCCCTTTAATCAGCCCCAGCATTTT.

The V call is TRBV6-6, the J call TRBJ2-5; maybe TRBD1 (6 bases). The V gene's germline CDR1 is MNHNY and CDR2 SVGAGI (reference sequence). The CDR3 runs to 15 residues. With 6 bases removed from V and 1 base from J, the gap between germline ends came to 15 bases. CDR3: CASSRPAGVQETQYF. The CDR3 region has the DNA TGTGCCAGCAGCCGCCCGGCAGGGGTCCAAGAGACCCAGTACTTC.

In its sample, this clone was seen many times. The chain links TRBV28 to TRBJ2-2, with a tentative D call TRBD1 (5 bases). Between the trimmed V and J ends, which lost 3 bases and 0 bases, there was a span of 8 bases. The CDR3 runs to 15 residues. CDR1 and CDR2 from the germline V gene are MDHEN and SYDVKM. CDR3 region: CASSLSRANTGELFF. As DNA, the CDR3 is TGTGCCAGCAGTTTGTCCAGGGCGAACACCGGGGAGCTGTTTTTT.

The chain is built from TRBV14 and TRBJ2-5; 12 bases align to TRBD2. From germline, CDR1 is SGHDN and CDR2 FVKESK. This CDR3 has 15 residues. Losses at the gene ends were 1 base for V and 4 bases for J; bases not matched to a gene: 1. CDR3 in DNA: TGTGCCAGCAGCCAAGGACTAGCGGGAGCAGAGACCCAGTACTTC. Translated: CASSQGLAGAETQYF.

This clone showed up just a few times. The chain couples TRBV2 to TRBJ1-2; 7 bases fit TRBD1. The germline gives CDR1 SNHLY, CDR2 FYNNEI. The CDR3 consists of 15 residues. The V and J ends lost 0 bases and 10 bases, in that order; junction bases with no gene match: 11. The CDR3 region is CASSEAVRGKGAYTF. The DNA of the CDR3 is TGTGCCAGCAGTGAAGCAGTCAGGGGGAAGGGGGCCTACACCTTC.

The V gene is TRBV6-4, the J gene TRBJ2-3; possible D gene TRBD2, 6 bases. Trimming stripped 0 bases from V and 2 bases from J, with 9 bases between. Germline CDR1 is MRHNA and CDR2 is SNTAGT. CDR3 length equals 15 residues. This chain's CDR3 is CASSDSSGPTDTQYF. CDR3 nucleotides: TGTGCCAGCAGTGACTCTAGCGGCCCCACAGATACGCAGTATTTT.

In the case of this clone: The sample holds other DNA sequences that translate to the same CDR3. The chain links TRBV7-9 to TRBJ2-3, with 8 bases identical to TRBD2. Trimming took 3 bases from V and 3 from J; bases not matched to a gene: 2. Germline-derived CDR1 and CDR2 are SEHNR and FQNEAQ (reference sequence). This CDR3 is 14 amino acids long. The CDR3 DNA sequence: TGTGCCAGCAGCTTCAGCGGGAGTACAGATACGCAGTATTTT. It translates to CASSFSGSTDTQYF.

In its sample, this clone ranks as medium-sized. Distinct nucleotide sequences in the sample also encode this CDR3. This chain joins TRBV27 and TRBJ1-1; possibly TRBD1 for D (5 bases). V shed 2 bases and J shed 3 bases, with 7 bases lying between them. Germline CDR1 is MNHEY and CDR2 is SMNVEV (reference sequence). This CDR3 is 13 amino acids long. The CDR3 sequence: CASSLSRDTEAFF. As DNA, the CDR3 is TGTGCCAGCAGTTTAAGCAGGGACACTGAAGCTTTCTTT.

The V and J genes are TRBV7-2 and TRBJ2-5; TRBD1 matches 9 bases. J gave up 5 bases and V 5 bases, and 12 bases lay outside the gene matches. CDR3 length: 16 residues. Looked up from germline, CDR1 is SGHTA and CDR2 is FQGNSA. The chain's CDR3 is CASSPRTGATVETQYF. CDR3 DNA sequence: TGTGCCAGCAGCCCGCGGACAGGGGCGACGGTGGAGACCCAGTACTTC.

The rearrangement links TRBV18 to TRBJ2-7; D call uncertain. Germline V gives CDR1 KGHSH, CDR2 LQKENI. The CDR3 runs to 17 residues. The V end was cut by 6 bases, the J end by 3 bases, with 24 bases between. CDR3: CASSLGTDVRFLYEQYF. The CDR3, as DNA: TGTGCCAGCTCCCTTGGAACGGACGTAAGGTTTCTCTACGAGCAGTACTTC.

This clone has just one count. The rearrangement uses TRBV7-9 and TRBJ2-5; 10 nucleotides agree with TRBD2. The J call is in doubt because the DNA end fits TRBJ2-7 better. Germline CDR1 and CDR2: SEHNR and FQNEAQ (reference sequence). The CDR3 covers 16 residues. The CDR3 DNA reads TGTGCCAGCAGCTCCCTCTCTAGCGGGAGAAGGTACGAGCAGTACTTC. This encodes CASSSLSSGRRYEQYF.

This clone was counted ten times or more. V is TRBV2 and J is TRBJ2-7, with D possibly TRBD2 on 6 matching bases. The CDR3 length is 14 residues. CDR1 and CDR2 from the germline V gene are SNHLY and FYNNEI. The V end was cut by 5 bases, the J end by 2 bases, with 13 bases between. The chain's CDR3 is CASSMTGEAYEQYF. For the CDR3, the DNA is TGTGCCAGCAGTATGACGGGGGAGGCCTACGAGCAGTACTTC.